Each of the 22 T cell receptor beta chains below was sequenced from the same sample in a study of blood T cell repertoires in COVID-19. The repertoire was sequenced with immunoSEQ multiplex PCR; TCRdb's copy has only in-frame clones and lacks some. The sample contains tens of thousands of clones, approximately 89% of which appear only once. The sequenced sample was peripheral blood. The source of these receptors is a man aged 50-60 years with acute or convalescent COVID-19.

This chain connects TRBV19 to TRBJ2-7, with 8 bases matching TRBD2. This CDR3 contains 15 residues. The J segment lost 4 bases and the V segment lost 6 bases, leaving 11 bases of the junction unmatched. In germline, CDR1 is LNHDA, CDR2 SQIVND (reference sequence). This CDR3 reads CASSYTSGRGYEQYF. CDR3 DNA: TGTGCCAGTAGCTATACCAGCGGGAGAGGATACGAGCAGTACTTC.

The V and J genes are TRBV5-1 and TRBJ2-1; the D gene is possibly TRBD2 (6 bases). Germline V gene data show CDR1 as SGHRS and CDR2 as YFSETQ. The CDR3 extends over 14 amino acids. Trimming removed 4 bases from V and 5 bases from J, with 13 bases in between. CDR3 bases: TGCGCCAGCAGCCTCTCTAGCGCCAACAATGAGCAGTTCTTC. Amino acids: CASSLSSANNEQFF.

V is TRBV28 and J is TRBJ1-6; D may be TRBD1 (5 bases). This CDR3 has 12 amino acids. Trimming cost V 7 bases and J 9 bases, with 10 bases left between them. Germline CDR1 MDHEN, CDR2 SYDVKM. The CDR3 nucleotides read TGTGCCAGCAACTTTAGGGGTTCACCCCTCCACTTT. Protein product: CASNFRGSPLHF.

V is TRBV18 and J is TRBJ1-1, with TRBD1 matching over 7 bases. V lost 5 bases to trimming and J lost 0 bases; unmatched junction nucleotides: 6. The germline V gene encodes CDR1 KGHSH and CDR2 LQKENI. The CDR3 extends over 15 amino acids. CDR3 in amino acids: CASSSGGTMNTEAFF. Here the CDR3 DNA reads TGTGCCAGCTCATCAGGGGGAACCATGAACACTGAAGCTTTCTTT.

The V gene is TRBV19, the J gene TRBJ1-5, with D unclear. The CDR3 is 13 amino acids. Trimming cost V 5 bases and J 3 bases, with 8 bases left between them. Germline V lookup: CDR1 LNHDA, CDR2 SQIVND (reference sequence). The CDR3: CASSYQVNQPQHF. The DNA for the CDR3 is TGTGCCAGTAGTTATCAGGTCAATCAGCCCCAGCATTTT.

J is TRBJ2-7 and V is TRBV19; TRBD1 agrees at 9 bases. The J segment lost 2 bases and the V segment lost 5 bases, leaving 7 bases of the junction unmatched. CDR3 length equals 15 residues. Germline CDR1 LNHDA, CDR2 SQIVND (reference sequence). The CDR3 is CASSATGTGPYEQYF. Here the CDR3 DNA reads TGTGCCAGTAGTGCCACCGGGACAGGGCCCTACGAGCAGTACTTC.

The chain carries TRBV18 and TRBJ2-2; D perhaps matches TRBD1 (6 bases). CDR3 length: 17 residues. V lost 4 bases and J lost 6, with 21 bases in between. Germline V gene sequence: CDR1 KGHSH, CDR2 LQKENI. The CDR3 DNA sequence: TGTGCCAGCTCACGGACCTTGGGTCCAGGGGTCCCCGGGGAGCTGTTTTTT. The encoded protein is CASSRTLGPGVPGELFF.

The rearrangement links TRBV5-1 to TRBJ2-2; TRBD2 matches 9 bases. The CDR3 extends over 15 amino acids. Trimming removed 0 bases from V and 4 bases from J; junction bases left unmatched: 1. Germline assignment: CDR1 SGHRS and CDR2 YFSETQ. The CDR3 sequence is CASSLGAGGTGELFF. DNA for the CDR3: TGCGCCAGCAGCTTGGGAGCGGGAGGCACCGGGGAGCTGTTTTTT.

A single count supports this clone. The rearrangement uses TRBV21-1 and TRBJ2-7; TRBD1 reflects the table's D call only, with no check against the DNA. TRBV21-1 is annotated as a pseudogene. This CDR3 is 13 amino acids long. As DNA, the CDR3 is TGTGCCAGCAGCCTCCACAGGGGCCACGAGCAGTACGTC. It translates to CASSLHRGHEQYV.

CDR3 DNA sequence: TGCGCCAGCAGAAGGGGCGAGACCCAGTACTTC. This translates into CASRRGETQYF. The chain joins TRBV5-1 to TRBJ2-5; D is possibly TRBD1 (5 bases). Germline V gene data show CDR1 as SGHRS and CDR2 as YFSETQ. Trimming removed 5 bases from V and 5 bases from J, with 7 bases in between. CDR3 length equals 11 residues.

The J gene is TRBJ1-2, the V gene TRBV9; D not certain. Germline V gene data show CDR1 as SGDLS and CDR2 as YYNGEE. The length of the CDR3 is 13 residues. V was pared by 2 bases and J by 3 bases, with 8 bases between. CDR3 in amino acids: CASSVGGDYGYTF. The DNA of the CDR3 is TGTGCCAGCAGCGTCGGAGGAGACTATGGCTACACCTTC.

CDR3 bases: TGTGCCAGCAGCCGTACCGGGACAGGTACGAACACTGAAGCTTTCTTT. Its protein product is CASSRTGTGTNTEAFF. J is TRBJ1-1 and V is TRBV11-2, with TRBD1 matching 8 bases. The CDR3 is 16 amino acids. Germline V gene lookup returns CDR1 SGHAT and CDR2 FQNNGV. V lost 5 bases and J lost 1; bases outside the gene matches: 9.

This sequence joins TRBV9 and TRBJ2-1; 7 positions match TRBD2. Germline CDR1 reads SGDLS; CDR2 reads YYNGEE. Trimming removed 4 bases from V and 6 bases from J; junction bases left unmatched: 10. The CDR3 consists of 15 residues. In nucleotides, the CDR3 is TGTGCCAGCAGCCGAAGAGCCGGGGGGATCAATGAGCAGTTCTTC. Encoded protein: CASSRRAGGINEQFF.

The chain employs TRBV6-6 and TRBJ2-7; TRBD1 is a possible D gene (6 bases). The CDR3 has 14 residues. Germline values: CDR1 MNHNY, CDR2 SVGAGI (reference sequence). V was shortened by 2 bases and J by 5 bases, with 13 bases between the two germline ends. The CDR3 here is CASSYGQGTHEQYV. In nucleotides, the CDR3 is TGTGCCAGCAGTTACGGCCAGGGGACCCACGAGCAGTACGTC.

This chain connects TRBV7-9 to TRBJ2-2; D is unclear. Germline loops: CDR1 SEHNR, CDR2 FQNEAQ (reference sequence). With 2 bases removed from V and 4 bases from J, the gap between germline ends came to 8 bases. This CDR3 has 14 residues. The CDR3 coding sequence is TGTGCCAGCAGCTTAAGTAGGAGCACCGGGGAGCTGTTTTTT. It is translated as CASSLSRSTGELFF.

The J gene is TRBJ1-1, the V gene TRBV28; D not resolved. This CDR3 spans 13 amino acids. Germline V gene data show CDR1 as MDHEN and CDR2 as SYDVKM. V lost 2 bases to trimming and J lost 1 base, with 5 bases between them. In DNA form, the CDR3 reads TGTGCCAGCAGTTTAATCGGGAACACTGAAGCTTTCTTT. This codes for CASSLIGNTEAFF.

This chain links TRBV4-3 with TRBJ1-2; 9 bases align to TRBD1. The CDR3 consists of 17 residues. Germline V lookup: CDR1 LGHNA, CDR2 YSLEER. V was pared by 0 bases and J by 8 bases, with 13 bases of the junction left unmatched. The CDR3 DNA follows: TGCGCCAGCAGCCAAGATCTTAGAGGGGGACAGGGTCACGGCTACACCTTC. Translation gives CASSQDLRGGQGHGYTF.

This chain uses TRBV9 with TRBJ2-3; D uncertain. This CDR3 is 17 amino acids long. In germline, CDR1 is SGDLS, CDR2 YYNGEE. V shed 0 bases and J shed 1 base, with 15 bases lying between them. The DNA for the CDR3 is TGTGCCAGCAGCGTAGCCCCCGAGGAGATTGGCACAGATACGCAGTATTTT. The encoded protein is CASSVAPEEIGTDTQYF. Looking up the rest from reference TRBV9 and TRBJ2-3 gives the full variable domain: DSGVTQTPKHLITATGQRVTLRCSPRSGDLSVYWYQQSLDQGLQFLIQYYNGEERAKGNILERFSAQQFPDLHSELNLSSLELGDSALYFCASSVAPEEIGTDTQYFGPGTRLTVL.

The chain links TRBV4-2 to TRBJ1-4, with D perhaps TRBD1 (5 bases). Germline V gives CDR1 LGHNA, CDR2 YNFKEQ. Trimming pared 5 bases from V and 0 bases from J, leaving 16 bases between. The CDR3 covers 17 residues. As DNA, the CDR3 is TGTGCCAGCAGCGGACGGACATTCATTGCAACTAATGAAAAACTGTTTTTT. Translation: CASSGRTFIATNEKLFF.

This rearrangement joins TRBV6-1 to TRBJ2-7, with 9 nucleotides matching TRBD2. Germline CDR1 and CDR2: MNHNS and SASEGT. This CDR3 is 16 amino acids long. Trimming removed 1 base from V and 0 bases from J; junction bases left unmatched: 4. CDR3: CASSEGASGISYEQYF. Written as DNA, the CDR3 is TGTGCCAGCAGTGAAGGGGCTAGCGGGATCTCCTACGAGCAGTACTTC.

The J gene is TRBJ1-2, the V gene TRBV3-1 (or the pseudogene TRBV3-2); no definite D call. The V end was cut by 1 base, the J end by 7 bases, with 16 bases between. The CDR3 runs 15 residues. Germline V gene lookup returns CDR1 LGHDT and CDR2 YNNKEL (reference sequence). The CDR3 sequence is CASSQGGPSGGGYTF. The CDR3 nucleotides are TGTGCCAGCAGCCAAGGTGGTCCCTCGGGAGGTGGCTACACCTTC.

The chain carries TRBV4-2 and TRBJ2-3; TRBD2 agrees at 7 bases. J lost 2 bases, V lost 3 bases, and 8 bases had no gene match. From germline, CDR1 is LGHNA and CDR2 YNFKEQ. The CDR3 spans 16 residues. CDR3 in DNA: TGTGCCAGCAGCCATGCTAACCGACTAGCCACAGATACGCAGTATTTT. It codes for CASSHANRLATDTQYF.